The next 17 T cell receptor beta chains were all read from a single sample in a study of vaccination effects on CD4 cells after COVID-19. These receptors have no identified antigens. Clones were sequenced by immunoSEQ multiplex PCR, and TCRdb holds only the in-frame ones, with some missing. The sample has around 47,000 clones; 60% to 75% are singletons. Before sequencing took place, the ViraFEST assay used viral peptide pools to expand antigen-specific CD4+ T cells. Once cultured for 10 days, the cells underwent separation to obtain CD4+ T cells. This person's SARS-CoV-2 infection, confirmed by PCR, occurred between March and December 2020. The material was CD4+ T cells from PBMCs cultured with a peptide pool, obtained before COVID-19 vaccination. The receptors stem from a human donor who had a prior SARS-CoV-2 infection.

V usage is TRBV5-1 and J usage is TRBJ1-1; D is unclear. Trimming stripped 1 base from V and 3 bases from J, with 7 bases between. Germline CDR1 reads SGHRS; CDR2 reads YFSETQ. CDR3 size: 13 residues. The CDR3 DNA reads as TGCGCCAGCAGCTTGAAGAGGGACACTGAAGCTTTCTTT. It yields the protein CASSLKRDTEAFF. The variable domain in full, with the rest retrieved from reference TRBV5-1 and TRBJ1-1, is KAGVTQTPRYLIKTRGQQVTLSCSPISGHRSVSWYQQTPGQGLQFLFEYFSETQRNKGNFPGRFSGRQFSNSRSEMNVSTLELGDSALYLCASSLKRDTEAFFGQGTRLTVV.

The rearrangement uses TRBV7-2 and TRBJ2-7, with 9 bases lining up with TRBD1. The CDR3 spans 15 residues. Germline V gives CDR1 SGHTA, CDR2 FQGNSA. The J segment lost 1 base and the V segment lost 3 bases, leaving 4 bases of the junction unmatched. The CDR3: CASSFRTGVSYEQYF. The CDR3 bases are TGTGCCAGCAGCTTCAGGACAGGGGTATCCTACGAGCAGTACTTC.

The chain is built from TRBV6-4 and TRBJ2-4; 7 bases line up with TRBD1. V shed 5 bases, J shed 1 base, and the junction held 2 bases outside the gene matches. CDR1 is MRHNA, CDR2 SNTAGT, per germline. The CDR3 loop spans 14 amino acids. CDR3 residues: CASSPQGAKNIQYF. CDR3 bases: TGTGCCAGCAGTCCACAGGGGGCCAAAAACATTCAGTACTTC.

The chain is built from TRBV30 and TRBJ1-2; D is uncertain. Germline V lookup: CDR1 GTSNPN, CDR2 SVGIG (reference sequence). Trimming removed 1 base from V and 4 bases from J, with 16 bases in between. There are 15 residues in the CDR3. CDR3 sequence: CAWSAKALTPYGYTF. CDR3 bases: TGTGCCTGGAGTGCCAAGGCCCTTACCCCCTATGGCTACACCTTC.

The chain is built from TRBV5-8 and TRBJ1-5; perhaps TRBD1 as D (5 bases). Germline-derived CDR1 and CDR2 are SGHTS and YDEGEE. This CDR3 spans 14 amino acids. Trimming left V 8 bases short and J 7 bases short, with 19 bases between. CDR3 sequence (DNA): TGTGCCAGTAATAAACAGGTAGGGAGCCAGCCCCAGCATTTT. It translates to CASNKQVGSQPQHF.

This clone has only one observation. The V call is TRBV4-1, the J call TRBJ2-7, with D perhaps assigned TRBD1 or TRBD2 (5 bases each). This CDR3 contains 17 residues. Trimming stripped 0 bases from V and 2 bases from J, with 17 bases between. Germline CDR1 MGHRA, CDR2 YSYEKL. CDR3 sequence (DNA): TGCGCCAGCAGCCAAGAGGTGGGGCTAGCCGGCCCCTACGAGCAGTACTTC. Protein product: CASSQEVGLAGPYEQYF.

In this sample, this clone turned up a few times. The chain recombines TRBV4-1 with TRBJ2-7; possibly TRBD1 for D (6 bases). CDR3 length equals 16 residues. Trimming pared 0 bases from V and 2 bases from J, leaving 14 bases between. CDR1 and CDR2 (germline): MGHRA, YSYEKL. CDR3 in amino acids: CASSQDFTGFAYEQYF. As DNA, the CDR3 is TGCGCCAGCAGCCAAGACTTCACAGGGTTTGCCTACGAGCAGTACTTC.

The rearrangement uses TRBV11-3 and TRBJ2-3, with 8 positions matching TRBD2. Germline trimming cut 1 base from V and 3 bases from J; bases unmatched to any gene: 12. CDR1 is SGHNT and CDR2 is YENEEA in the germline V gene. The CDR3 is 18 amino acids. The CDR3 here is CASSLVFGTSGATDTQYF. The CDR3 bases are TGTGCCAGCAGCTTAGTGTTTGGAACTAGCGGAGCGACAGATACGCAGTATTTT.

The chain uses TRBV14 and TRBJ1-2; maybe TRBD1 (5 bases). CDR1 is SGHDN, CDR2 FVKESK, per germline. Trimming shortened V by 5 bases and J by 4 bases, and 11 bases separated the two germline ends. This CDR3 region has 13 residues. The DNA of the CDR3 is TGTGCCAGCAGCTCAGGGCCTAGCTATGGCTACACCTTC. Its protein product is CASSSGPSYGYTF.

The rearrangement links TRBV2 to TRBJ2-5; perhaps TRBD1 as D (5 bases). This CDR3 spans 13 amino acids. CDR1 is SNHLY, CDR2 FYNNEI, per germline. V lost 5 bases and J 4 bases, leaving 11 bases between the germline ends. The CDR3 spells CASSYAGSETQYF. The DNA for the CDR3 is TGTGCCAGCAGTTACGCAGGGTCAGAGACCCAGTACTTC.

In its sample, this clone was seen a few times. The gene calls are TRBV2 and TRBJ1-5; D uncertain. The germline V gene has CDR1 SNHLY and CDR2 FYNNEI. Trimming stripped 8 bases from V and 0 bases from J, with 14 bases between. The CDR3 is 15 residues long. The CDR3 loop reads CASGSGYYSNQPQHF. DNA for the CDR3: TGTGCCAGCGGGTCGGGTTACTATAGCAATCAGCCCCAGCATTTT.

This clone was seen a few times. The CDR3 spells CASSRGQGESPLHF. In DNA form, the CDR3 reads TGTGCCAGCAGCAGGGGACAGGGGGAGTCACCCCTCCACTTT. The rearrangement joins TRBV6-5 to TRBJ1-6, with TRBD1 identical over 11 bases. Germline CDR1 MNHEY, CDR2 SVGAGI. The CDR3 loop spans 14 amino acids. Trimming removed 6 bases from V and 10 bases from J; junction bases left unmatched: 5.

This clone turned up a few times. The chain carries TRBV18 and TRBJ1-6, with D perhaps TRBD1 (6 bases). Germline V gene lookup returns CDR1 KGHSH and CDR2 LQKENI. The V gene lost 3 bases and the J gene lost 5 bases, with 14 bases spanning the gap. The CDR3 covers 16 residues. CDR3 coding DNA: TGTGCCAGCTCACCGGAGGCAGGGGTTAATAATTCACCCCTCCACTTT. It translates to CASSPEAGVNNSPLHF.

This rearrangement joins TRBV7-2 to TRBJ2-7, with 10 bases fitting TRBD2. The CDR3 is made up of 16 amino acids. From germline, CDR1 is SGHTA and CDR2 FQGNSA. V dropped 5 bases and J dropped 0; count of bases not matched to a gene: 7. As DNA, the CDR3 is TGTGCCAGCAGCGTCTATAGCGGGGGGAGCTCCTACGAGCAGTACTTC. Translating gives CASSVYSGGSSYEQYF. Full variable domain (outside the CDR3, taken from reference TRBV7-2 and TRBJ2-7): GAGVSQSPSNKVTEKGKDVELRCDPISGHTALYWYRQSLGQGLEFLIYFQGNSAPDKSGLPSDRFSAERTGGSVSTLTIQRTQQEDSAVYLCASSVYSGGSSYEQYFGPGTRLTVT.

This clone was observed a single time. This chain joins TRBV5-1 and TRBJ2-1, with TRBD2 identical over 11 bases. CDR1 SGHRS and CDR2 YFSETQ come from the germline V gene. V gave up 5 bases and J gave up 4 bases; unmatched junction bases: 8. The CDR3 covers 16 residues. The CDR3 here is CASSEASGGKYNEQFF. The CDR3 DNA follows: TGCGCCAGCAGTGAGGCTAGCGGGGGGAAATACAATGAGCAGTTCTTC.

V gene TRBV6-5 combines with J gene TRBJ1-2; D perhaps matches TRBD1 (5 bases). The CDR3 runs 13 residues. V gave up 6 bases and J gave up 8 bases, with 16 bases separating them. CDR1 and CDR2 (germline): MNHEY, SVGAGI. CDR3 residues: CASRTQGAGGYTF. The CDR3 DNA sequence: TGTGCCAGCAGAACCCAGGGTGCTGGGGGCTACACCTTC.

The V gene is TRBV7-9, the J gene TRBJ1-5, with 7 bases that match TRBD1. CDR1 and CDR2 (germline): SEHNR, FQNEAQ (reference sequence). This CDR3 spans 13 amino acids. Trimming took 5 bases from V and 7 from J; bases not matched to a gene: 5. CDR3: CASSDRVGQPQHF. DNA of the CDR3: TGTGCCAGCAGCGACAGGGTGGGCCAGCCCCAGCATTTT.